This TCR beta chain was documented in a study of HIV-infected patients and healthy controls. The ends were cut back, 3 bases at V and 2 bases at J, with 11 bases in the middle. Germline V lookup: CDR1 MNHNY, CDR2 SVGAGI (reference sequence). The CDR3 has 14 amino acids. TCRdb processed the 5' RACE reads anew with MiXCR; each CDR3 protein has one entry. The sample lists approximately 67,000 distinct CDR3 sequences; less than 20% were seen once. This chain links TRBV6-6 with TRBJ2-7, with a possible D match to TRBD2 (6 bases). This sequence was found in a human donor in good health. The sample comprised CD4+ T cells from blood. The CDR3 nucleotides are TGTGCCAGCAGTTATCGGGGGAACCCCTACGAGCAGTACTTC. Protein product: CASSYRGNPYEQYF.